This T cell receptor (beta chain) appears in the sequencing data of a study of Graves' ophthalmopathy and Graves' hyperthyroidism. The authors amplified TCR beta CDR3 regions, and they did so from RNA transcripts for repertoire sequencing. HTBI-primed RT-PCR formed the first round, and a multiplex PCR formed the second. TCRdb independently ran MiXCR on the multiplex PCR reads; one entry per CDR3 protein. The sample lists about half a million distinct CDR3 sequences, approximately 15% occurring once. The CDR3 contains 13 residues. The ends were cut back, 6 bases at V and 3 bases at J, with 12 bases in the middle. At least ten counts were recorded for this clonotype.

The receptor comes from a woman aged 30 to 39 with Graves' ophthalmopathy. This chain connects TRBV12-3 or TRBV12-4 to TRBJ2-7; D gene unclear. The sequenced sample consisted of blood. The CDR3 here is CASSYPGGYEQYF. The CDR3 region has the DNA TGTGCCAGCAGCTACCCTGGTGGCTACGAGCAGTACTTC.